This entry describes one T cell receptor beta chain. The clone's antigen remains unknown. No quality values exist for individual bases; no much larger clone is one base distant. Library preparation used the immunoSEQ multiplex PCR assay. The multiplex PCR relied on a mix of 60 forward primers for TCR Vbeta segments and 13 reverse primers for TCR Jbeta segments. The CDR3 region of rearranged TCR beta genes was amplified from genomic DNA with a multiplex PCR assay. The Illumina HiSeq System was used to sequence the amplified TCR beta libraries as 87-base-pair reads. On the study's bioinformatics: Across the roughly 670 repertoires, a later analysis counted some 80 million unique TCR beta chains, around 10 million of which were shared by at least two donors. A nearest-neighbor algorithm error-corrected the raw reads and collapsed the reads into unique sequences, merging closely related sequences to remove PCR and sequencing errors. CDR3 sequences were aligned to IMGT reference sequences to assign V, D and J gene segments. For a sequence to be retained, a match of at least six nucleotides to both a V gene segment and a J gene segment was required. Rearrangements were called productive when the CDR3 lacked stop codons and stayed in frame with V and J; all others were non-productive. CDR3 was defined by IMGT convention, running from the second conserved V-encoded cysteine to the conserved J-encoded phenylalanine. Sequences without an unambiguous match to a single V gene segment were excluded from the earlier analysis of 500 to 700 of the donors. An earlier analysis of a few hundred of the donors called V segments functional above 56.7% productive rearrangements and segregating when the between-donor standard deviation exceeded 5%. A statistical classification framework was developed to diagnose cytomegalovirus status using the catalog of TCR beta chain sequences. V and J gene assignment, in a later analysis, came from comparing TCR nucleotide sequences with IMGT/GENE-DB human TR gene sequences. The TCRdist pipeline was used in a later analysis to assign CDR3 sequences and most-parsimonious VDJ recombination scenarios. In a later analysis, each TCR beta chain was defined by its CDR3 amino acid sequence together with its V-gene family, and reads lacking a unique V-gene family were excluded. As a way to deal with suspected cross-contamination and a sequencing artifact, a later analysis dropped under 600 nucleotide sequences that were highly shared and had low generation probability. In a later analysis, a clonal expansion index for each public chain was calculated from normalized within-repertoire ranks of inferred template counts. Generation probabilities in a later analysis came from a VDJ recombination model fitted to out-of-frame rearrangements, and those results were checked against IGoR. In a later analysis, TCR-TCR, TCR-HLA and TCR-CMV co-occurrence was scored with hypergeometric tests, and a repertoire-size bias correction was applied to TCR pairs. To estimate false discovery rates, a later analysis permuted the HLA or CMV assignments 20 times. In a later analysis, co-occurring TCRs were grouped using DBSCAN, with TCRdist sequence similarity added in when clustering inside HLA-allele-positive subsets. Co-occurrence clustering excluded repertoires with fewer than 30,000 or more than 120,000 public chains, plus five with anomalous nucleotide sharing. TCRdb mirrors the immuneACCESS table, restricted to in-frame sequences. Some clones are absent from its copies; in checked studies, under half trace to an unresolved V gene, and the reason for the others is unknown. Clone size and V and J calls were adopted from that table, with D and trimming inferred from the DNA. Present in this sample are 90,000 to 150,000 clones, roughly four fifths of which were seen just once. Jointly, the top ten make up 2.5% to 3.5% of the sample.

The data were obtained in a study of cytomegalovirus exposure and HLA in healthy donors (dated 2017 in TCRdb). Broadly, across the study: An earlier analysis of roughly 630 of the donors reported 250 to 300 Gb of sequence data and roughly 100 million unique TCR beta sequences from around 200 million T cells. The aim of the study was to test whether cataloging public T cell receptors could identify signatures of past pathogen exposure. Among around 400 genotyped donors of the cohort, an average of around 240,000 unique TCR beta nucleotide sequences were sequenced per donor, roughly 20% of them non-productive. An early release covering 550 to 700 HLA-typed donors comprised roughly 300 gigabases of sequencing data and about 90 million unique TCR sequences. Roughly 5 DR-DQ haplotypes were handled as single units for association and clustering, since linkage in the cohort was strong. An earlier analysis of approximately 580 of the donors used high-throughput TCR beta sequencing to judge whether each TCR beta V gene segment behaved as functional or pseudogenic. The genetic ancestry cluster associated with self-reported Caucasian donors included around 76% of the roughly 360 genotyped donors. Typing coverage varied by locus: about 620-630 donors for A, B, C, DRB1 and DQB1; around 560 for DQA1; over 600 for DPA1; approximately 470 for DPB1. To predict cytomegalovirus infection status, the study combined high-throughput TCR immunosequencing, statistical association of individual TCRs with disease status, and machine learning. HLA typing covered class I and class II loci at four-digit resolution. Besides the first cohort of hundreds of subjects, a separate validation cohort made up of 95 to 150 different subjects was used. The study used immunosequencing to profile the T cell repertoires of more than 650 subjects and linked those repertoires to cytomegalovirus serostatus. Rather than drawing on any new phenotypic data, the later analysis identified candidate immune exposures from TCR beta sequences and the way those sequences occurred across donors. Donor age, sex, ethnicity and CMV serostatus were compiled alongside the repertoire data. To study patterns of TCR occurrence, a later analysis re-analyzed previously published TCR beta repertoires from under 750 donors and added high-resolution HLA genotyping. All discovery cohort repertoires had been generated on a single sequencing platform. Genome-wide SNP genotypes for about 65% of the 666 donors were used in a later genetic analysis, which treated that subset as a discovery cohort.

Study-wide conclusions, independent of this receptor: A total of 150 to 200 TCR beta chains were listed by the study as associated with cytomegalovirus. Linkage disequilibrium might explain the correlated functional status among segregating V segments, but an unknown experimental factor could not be ruled out. Several of the top co-occurrence clusters appeared to be linked to parvovirus B19, influenza, CMV and Epstein-Barr virus, according to a later analysis. In an earlier analysis of 587 of the donors, most TCR beta V segments were observed in productive rearrangements about 90% or about 30% of the time, broadly matching IMGT annotations. Immune exposure information for the cohort was limited to CMV serostatus. At a false discovery rate of 0.05, a later analysis linked roughly 17,000 TCR beta sequences to specific HLA alleles. A few of the identified cytomegalovirus-associated TCR beta chains were confirmed in vitro to be specific for cytomegalovirus antigens. In both the original and validation cohorts, the classifier was reported to diagnose cytomegalovirus status with high specificity and sensitivity. The sequencing pipeline was judged likely to have produced a cluster of highly shared sequence variants as a technical artifact. The presence/absence analyses assumed that sequencing depth was roughly uniform across donors, and that assumption may not be true. When HLA alleles, especially DR and DQ, strongly co-occurred, TCR associations were difficult to assign to individual alleles. The cohort was sequenced for TCR beta chains only, and without alpha or paired-chain data the features that could be detected were limited. The earlier analysis of approximately 590 of the donors excluded over 15 rarely observed V segments, including chromosome 9 orphons, because counts were too low. In a later analysis, TCR association rates were found to vary across HLA loci, with the most associated TCRs seen for DRB1 alleles and the fewest for HLA-C alleles. According to a later genetic analysis, donors in an Asian-associated ancestry cluster had fewer N-insertions in productive TCRs than the approximately 670-donor mean. A later analysis found that most CMV-associated TCR beta chains appeared HLA-restricted, with HLA associations seemingly driven largely by CMV exposure. V-gene and J-gene trimming of TCR beta chains was associated with a missense DCLRE1C variant in a later genetic analysis, and the association was replicated in an independent cohort. It was suggested by the authors that the approach could potentially be generalized to other disease states and immunological phenotypes. Because HLA typing was unavailable for some donors at each locus, only the typed subset was used in association tests. The 87-base-pair reads could not distinguish some IMGT-functional V segments, including TRBV6-2 and TRBV6-3, so those segments were excluded. Across donors, most TCR sequences were observed very rarely, whereas some public TCRs were present in many individuals. A further reported finding was that TCR beta sequences accurately predicted the HLA-A and HLA-B alleles for most subjects in the first cohort. Compared with equally common non-associated chains, HLA-associated TCR beta chains in a later analysis were more clonally expanded and had lower generation probabilities.

The cohort comprised some 680 healthy bone marrow donors. At the time of sampling, every cohort member was nominally healthy, though immune exposures that went unrecorded were likely present. The donor was CMV seropositive and belonged to the group of 250 to 300 seropositive cohort members. Every donor gave a peripheral blood sample, and the peripheral blood mononuclear cells from that sample were used for TCR beta sequencing. The Qiagen DNeasy Blood Extraction Kit was used to extract genomic DNA from the blood cell samples. Including the terminal cysteine and phenylalanine, the CDR3 comprises 14 residues. Kept here is only the CDR3 DNA, which spans 42 bases and is read in frame from base 1. The V and J ends are trimmed by 1 base and 5 bases, leaving 9 bases between them. CDR1 and CDR2 (SNHLY, FYNNEI) derive from the germline V gene.

The V gene is TRBV2 and the J gene is TRBJ2-1; TRBD2 could be the D gene, as 6 bases match. This sequence was found in a woman aged 25 to 39 in good health and CMV-seropositive. Sequences were obtained from PBMCs. CDR3 region: CASSEGGVNNEQFF. The nucleotides read TGTGCCAGCAGTGAAGGGGGGGTTAACAATGAGCAGTTCTTC.